This T cell receptor (beta chain) was obtained from a study of cytomegalovirus exposure and HLA in healthy donors. The CDR3 is 15 amino acids. The V gene's germline CDR1 is SGHTA and CDR2 FQGNSA. V shed 5 bases and J shed 2 bases, with 16 bases lying between them. Sequencing used immunoSEQ multiplex PCR; TCRdb keeps in-frame clones, though not all of them. The sample holds 68,000 or so clones, about nine tenths seen once. Study-level results: The authors confirmed in vitro that three CMV-associated chains were specific for CMV antigens.

On this clone: The antigen is not known.

Sequenced input: PBMCs. This clonotype was sampled from a man aged 18 to 29 in good health and CMV-seronegative. V usage is TRBV7-2 and J usage is TRBJ2-7, with D possibly TRBD2 on 5 matching bases. The chain's CDR3 is CASSPTSGDTYEQYF. The CDR3 DNA reads TGTGCCAGCAGCCCTACCTCCGGGGATACCTACGAGCAGTACTTC.